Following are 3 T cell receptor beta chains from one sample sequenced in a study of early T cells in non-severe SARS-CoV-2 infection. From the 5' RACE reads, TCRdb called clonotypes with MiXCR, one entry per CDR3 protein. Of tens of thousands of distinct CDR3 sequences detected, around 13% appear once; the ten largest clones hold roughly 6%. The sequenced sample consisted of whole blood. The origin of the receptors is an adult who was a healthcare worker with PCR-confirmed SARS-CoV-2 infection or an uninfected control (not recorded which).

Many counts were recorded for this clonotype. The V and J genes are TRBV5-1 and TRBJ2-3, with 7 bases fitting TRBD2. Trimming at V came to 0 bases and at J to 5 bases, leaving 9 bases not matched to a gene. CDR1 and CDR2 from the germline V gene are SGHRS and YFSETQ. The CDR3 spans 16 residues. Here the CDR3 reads CASSLGAPTSRDTQYF. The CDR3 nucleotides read TGCGCCAGCAGCTTGGGGGCCCCGACTAGCCGAGATACGCAGTATTTT.

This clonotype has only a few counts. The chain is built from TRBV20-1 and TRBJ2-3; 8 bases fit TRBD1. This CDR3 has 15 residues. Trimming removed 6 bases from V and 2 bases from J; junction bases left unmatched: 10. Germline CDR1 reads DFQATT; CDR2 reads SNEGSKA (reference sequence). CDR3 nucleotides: TGCAGTGCGGGCCGGACAGGGCGATACACAGATACGCAGTATTTT. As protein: CSAGRTGRYTDTQYF.

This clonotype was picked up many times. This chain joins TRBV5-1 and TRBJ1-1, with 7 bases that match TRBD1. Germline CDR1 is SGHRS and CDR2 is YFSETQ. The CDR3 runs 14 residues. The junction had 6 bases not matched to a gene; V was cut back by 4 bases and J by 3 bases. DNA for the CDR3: TGCGCCAGCAGCGGGAACAGGGGCCACACTGAAGCTTTCTTT. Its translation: CASSGNRGHTEAFF.